This TCR beta chain was sequenced during a study of cytomegalovirus exposure and HLA in healthy donors. Looking at the study overall: Out of 180 million or so T cells, an earlier analysis found some 120 million unique TCR beta sequences in total.

General study results and limits: Accounts indicate the classifier identified cytomegalovirus status with strong specificity and sensitivity.

With 60 Vbeta and 13 Jbeta primers, the PCR was carried out. Assay: immunoSEQ multiplex PCR; the TCRdb copy retains only in-frame clones and omits some. The sample carries some 62,000 clones, 80% to 90% recorded once. As regards this clone: Its antigen is not known.

The sequencing sample was made of PBMCs. The TCR originated in a young man in good health and CMV-seronegative.

CDR3 sequence: CSVRLADYTGELFF. CDR3 nucleotides: TGCAGCGTGAGACTAGCGGACTACACCGGGGAGCTGTTTTTT. The chain joins TRBV29-1 to TRBJ2-2, with TRBD2 identical over 9 bases. The CDR3 contains 14 residues. In germline, CDR1 is SQVTM, CDR2 ANQGSEA. Trimming at V came to 6 bases and at J to 3 bases, leaving 5 bases not matched to a gene.